These 15 T cell receptor beta chains originate from one sample sequenced in a study of CD8+ T cells in alopecia areata. RNA was isolated and reverse transcribed to cDNA, the sequencing template. Generated by immunoSEQ multiplex PCR, the TCRdb table keeps only in-frame clones and is missing some. The sample records 95,000 to 150,000 clones, over 60% being singletons. Specified treatment: oral pan-JAK inhibitor, 5-10 mg twice daily. Sequencing used CD4+ T cells sorted from blood, obtained at week 4, from a patient treated with tofacitinib. Receptor source: a human donor with alopecia areata.

This chain joins TRBV7-9 and TRBJ2-7; D gene unclear. CDR3 length: 12 amino acids. Trimming cost V 2 bases and J 5 bases, with 7 bases left between them. CDR1 and CDR2 (germline): SEHNR, FQNEAQ (reference sequence). The CDR3: CASSLTVDEQYF. The DNA of the CDR3 is TGTGCCAGCAGCTTAACAGTCGACGAGCAGTACTTC.

The count of this clone is one. The chain links TRBV7-2 to TRBJ2-3; 11 positions match TRBD2. The CDR3 runs 15 residues. Trimming at V came to 4 bases and at J to 7 bases, leaving 7 bases not matched to a gene. Germline CDR1 is SGHTA and CDR2 is FQGNSA. CDR3 DNA: TGTGCCAGCAGCTCGACTAGCGGGACGACGAATACGCAGTATTTT. The encoded protein is CASSSTSGTTNTQYF.

CDR3 protein: CASRLQGYEQYF. As DNA, the CDR3 is TGTGCCAGCAGATTACAGGGCTACGAGCAGTACTTC. J is TRBJ2-7 and V is TRBV28, with D possibly being TRBD1 (6 bases). Per germline, CDR1 MDHEN and CDR2 SYDVKM. The V gene lost 6 bases and the J gene lost 3 bases, with 9 bases spanning the gap. The CDR3 has 12 amino acids.

The chain employs TRBV15 and TRBJ2-3, with TRBD2 identical over 10 bases. Germline CDR1 is LNHNV and CDR2 is YYDKDF (reference sequence). The CDR3 extends over 17 amino acids. V was clipped by 5 bases and J by 5 bases; unmatched bases: 13. CDR3 nucleotides: TGTGCCACCAGCCCGCTCGAAAGCGGGAGGGCCGTAGATACGCAGTATTTT. Protein: CATSPLESGRAVDTQYF.

This clone was detected only a few times. The chain joins TRBV2 to TRBJ1-1; D call uncertain. This CDR3 is 14 amino acids long. Trimming took off 2 bases at V and 2 bases at J, with 9 bases between the two ends. In germline, CDR1 is SNHLY, CDR2 FYNNEI. The CDR3 is CASSEQGLNTEAFF. The CDR3 DNA reads as TGTGCCAGCAGTGAACAAGGGCTAAACACTGAAGCTTTCTTT.

The CDR3: CASSPEVSGNTIYF. As DNA, the CDR3 is TGTGCCAGCAGTCCCGAGGTTTCTGGAAACACCATATATTTT. The chain recombines TRBV6-5 with TRBJ1-3; unclear D gene. The V end was cut by 5 bases, the J end by 1 base, with 9 bases between. CDR3 length: 14 residues. Germline V gene data show CDR1 as MNHEY and CDR2 as SVGAGI.

This clone has just one count. The chain uses TRBV7-9 and TRBJ1-5; D remains unclear. This CDR3 contains 13 residues. V was cut by 7 bases and J by 8 bases, with 15 bases left in between. The germline CDR1 and CDR2 sequences are SEHNR and FQNEAQ (reference sequence). The DNA of the CDR3 is TGTGCCAGCACCCCGTCTGTGACTGAGCCCCAGCATTTT. The encoded protein is CASTPSVTEPQHF.

The chain couples TRBV9 to TRBJ2-3; TRBD2 is a possible D gene (6 bases). Trimming cost V 0 bases and J 10 bases, with 18 bases left between them. This CDR3 has 15 amino acids. Per germline, CDR1 SGDLS and CDR2 YYNGEE. CDR3 in amino acids: CASSVEASALSAQYF. The CDR3 coding sequence is TGTGCCAGCAGCGTAGAGGCTAGCGCACTATCCGCGCAGTATTTT. Complete variable domain (other parts from reference TRBV9 and TRBJ2-3): DSGVTQTPKHLITATGQRVTLRCSPRSGDLSVYWYQQSLDQGLQFLIQYYNGEERAKGNILERFSAQQFPDLHSELNLSSLELGDSALYFCASSVEASALSAQYFGPGTRLTVL.

The chain carries TRBV10-3 and TRBJ2-7; 7 bases map to TRBD1. The germline V gene encodes CDR1 ENHRY and CDR2 SYGVKD. This CDR3 has 14 amino acids. The junction had 1 base not matched to a gene; V was cut back by 2 bases and J by 0 bases. CDR3 nucleotide sequence: TGTGCCATCAGTGAGGACAGGGACTCCTACGAGCAGTACTTC. Encoded protein: CAISEDRDSYEQYF.

The genes are TRBV30 and TRBJ1-5, with D perhaps TRBD1 (5 bases). Germline V gene sequence: CDR1 GTSNPN, CDR2 SVGIG (reference sequence). The V end was cut by 3 bases, the J end by 1 base, with 10 bases between. This CDR3 spans 14 amino acids. The CDR3 sequence: CAWRIKGSNQPQHF. The CDR3 DNA reads as TGTGCCTGGAGAATCAAGGGGAGCAATCAGCCCCAGCATTTT.

The chain is built from TRBV29-1 and TRBJ2-2; TRBD2 might be the D (6 bases). Per germline, CDR1 SQVTM and CDR2 ANQGSEA. V was trimmed by 8 bases and J by 6 bases, leaving 13 bases between them. This CDR3 is 12 amino acids long. The DNA for the CDR3 is TGCAGCACGCGGACGGGGGCCGGGGAGCTGTTTTTT. Translating gives CSTRTGAGELFF.

DNA for the CDR3: TGCGCCAGCAGCCAAGACACCGGGGCGCCCCTTAAGCAGTACTTC. Encoded protein: CASSQDTGAPLKQYF. The chain joins TRBV4-3 to TRBJ2-7; D assignment may be TRBD1 or TRBD2 (5 bases each). Trimming pared 0 bases from V and 8 bases from J, leaving 17 bases between. CDR1 LGHNA and CDR2 YSLEER come from the germline V gene. The CDR3 has 15 residues.

The chain is built from TRBV7-9 and TRBJ1-1, with unresolved D. Trimming left V 1 base short and J 1 base short, with 10 bases between. This CDR3 has 15 amino acids. Germline V lookup: CDR1 SEHNR, CDR2 FQNEAQ (reference sequence). CDR3 in amino acids: CASSLGGRGNTEAFF. The CDR3 region has the DNA TGTGCCAGCAGCTTAGGCGGACGGGGGAACACTGAAGCTTTCTTT.

The chain employs TRBV29-1 and TRBJ1-2, with D uncertain. The CDR3 spans 11 residues. Trimming removed 0 bases from V and 10 bases from J, with 9 bases in between. Germline CDR1 and CDR2: SQVTM and ANQGSEA. The CDR3 sequence is CSVEDLGPYTF. CDR3 sequence (DNA): TGCAGCGTTGAAGATCTGGGCCCCTACACCTTC.

This chain uses TRBV7-2 with TRBJ2-7, with D unclear. V lost 2 bases, J lost 8 bases, and 10 bases lay in between. CDR1 SGHTA and CDR2 FQGNSA come from the germline V gene. The CDR3 contains 12 residues. CDR3 in amino acids: CASSLSPVKQYF. DNA of the CDR3: TGTGCCAGCAGCTTAAGCCCCGTAAAGCAGTACTTC.